These 22 T cell receptor beta chains were all obtained from the same sample, sequenced in a study of blood T cell repertoires in COVID-19. Sequencing was performed with immunoSEQ multiplex PCR; in TCRdb, only in-frame clones are kept and a portion is missing. Among some 330,000 clones, over 80% were seen once, and the ten largest hold roughly 5.1%. Sequenced material: PBMCs or T cells enriched from blood (not recorded which). Receptors were obtained from a woman in her forties or fifties who had recovered from COVID-19.

The chain combines TRBV2 with TRBJ2-5, with D perhaps TRBD2 (5 bases). V shed 7 bases and J shed 5 bases, with 11 bases lying between them. This CDR3 has 12 amino acids. The germline V gene encodes CDR1 SNHLY and CDR2 FYNNEI. The CDR3 region has the DNA TGTGCCAGCACCGGGATCTGGGAGACCCAGTACTTC. Protein: CASTGIWETQYF. Supplemented by reference TRBV2 and TRBJ2-5, the full variable domain reads EPEVTQTPSHQVTQMGQEVILRCVPISNHLYFYWYRQILGQKVEFLVSFYNNEISEKSEIFDDQFSVERPDGSNFTLKIRSTKLEDSAMYFCASTGIWETQYFGPGTRLLVL.

A few counts support this clone. The rearrangement uses TRBV6-2 or TRBV6-3 and TRBJ1-6; maybe TRBD1 (5 bases). Trimming cost V 2 bases and J 10 bases, with 12 bases left between them. The CDR3 has 14 amino acids. CDR1 and CDR2 from the germline V gene are MNHEY and SVGEGT. The CDR3 nucleotides are TGTGCCAGCAGTTACCTCCAGGGAAGCTCACCCCTCCACTTT. As protein: CASSYLQGSSPLHF.

V usage is TRBV4-2 and J usage is TRBJ2-1; 14 positions match TRBD2. The germline V gene encodes CDR1 LGHNA and CDR2 YNFKEQ. V lost 0 bases to trimming and J lost 0 bases; unmatched junction nucleotides: 10. This CDR3 spans 21 amino acids. CDR3 in amino acids: CASSQEGGTSGGLGSYNEQFF. The CDR3 DNA sequence: TGTGCCAGCAGCCAAGAGGGTGGGACTAGCGGGGGATTAGGCTCCTACAATGAGCAGTTCTTC.

The CDR3 loop reads CASSPDRGSGAFF. The CDR3 bases are TGTGCCAGCTCACCGGACAGGGGAAGTGGAGCTTTCTTT. The J gene is TRBJ1-1, the V gene TRBV18; 9 nucleotides line up with TRBD1. The CDR3 extends over 13 amino acids. CDR1 is KGHSH and CDR2 is LQKENI in the germline V gene. J gave up 10 bases and V 3 bases, and 6 bases lay outside the gene matches.

The V and J genes are TRBV27 and TRBJ1-2; 8 bases fit TRBD1. Germline loops: CDR1 MNHEY, CDR2 SMNVEV (reference sequence). The trim removed 6 bases at V and 6 bases at J, leaving 6 bases unmatched. This CDR3 contains 13 residues. The CDR3 here is CASSRQGYNGYTF. As DNA, the CDR3 is TGTGCCAGCAGCAGACAGGGGTATAATGGCTACACCTTC.

This chain links TRBV11-3 with TRBJ2-7; perhaps TRBD2 as D (7 bases). This CDR3 region has 16 residues. Trimming removed 5 bases from V and 7 bases from J, with 24 bases in between. The germline gives CDR1 SGHNT, CDR2 YENEEA. CDR3: CASSLLNPGAGGEQYF. DNA for the CDR3: TGTGCCAGCAGCCTACTAAACCCGGGGGCCGGGGGGGAGCAGTACTTC.

V is TRBV4-3 and J is TRBJ2-2; no reliable D call. The CDR3 is made up of 14 amino acids. V was trimmed by 2 bases and J by 1 base, leaving 5 bases between them. The germline CDR1 and CDR2 sequences are LGHNA and YSLEER. DNA for the CDR3: TGCGCCAGCAGCCAACAGGTGAACACCGGGGAGCTGTTTTTT. It specifies CASSQQVNTGELFF.

The J gene is TRBJ1-3, the V gene TRBV19, with 7 nucleotides matching TRBD1. The ends lost 2 bases at V and 2 bases at J; junction bases unmatched: 3. Germline V lookup: CDR1 LNHDA, CDR2 SQIVND (reference sequence). The CDR3 runs to 15 residues. DNA of the CDR3: TGTGCCAGTAGTATACAGGGGGTGACTGGAAACACCATATATTTT. Amino acid sequence: CASSIQGVTGNTIYF.

The chain couples TRBV15 to TRBJ1-1; D gene unclear. Trimming pared 0 bases from V and 1 base from J, leaving 12 bases between. This CDR3 has 16 residues. Germline V lookup: CDR1 LNHNV, CDR2 YYDKDF (reference sequence). The CDR3 loop is CATSRDRRATNTEAFF. Written as DNA, the CDR3 is TGTGCCACCAGCAGAGATAGGAGGGCTACGAACACTGAAGCTTTCTTT.

The rearrangement links TRBV12-5 to TRBJ1-1; D perhaps matches TRBD1 (6 bases). Trimming shortened V by 5 bases and J by 6 bases, and 13 bases separated the two germline ends. Germline V gene sequence: CDR1 LGHNT, CDR2 FRNRAP. The CDR3 loop spans 13 amino acids. CDR3 DNA sequence: TGTGCTAGTGGTCGGCTAGGGGGTCCTGAAGCTTTCTTT. This encodes CASGRLGGPEAFF.

This sequence joins TRBV19 and TRBJ2-2; no definite D call. CDR3 length: 13 amino acids. Germline V gene lookup returns CDR1 LNHDA and CDR2 SQIVND (reference sequence). V dropped 4 bases and J dropped 4 bases, with 7 bases sitting between them. The CDR3 loop is CASSRLSTGELFF. The CDR3 nucleotides are TGTGCCAGTAGTAGGTTGAGCACCGGGGAGCTGTTTTTT.

This clone was counted between two and nine times. The chain joins TRBV18 to TRBJ1-1; weak D call: TRBD1 (5 bases). CDR3 size: 16 residues. Between the trimmed V and J ends, which lost 4 bases and 1 base, there was a span of 16 bases. The germline V gene has CDR1 KGHSH and CDR2 LQKENI. The CDR3 spells CASSLDSFFANTEAFF. The DNA for the CDR3 is TGTGCCAGCTCACTAGACAGTTTCTTCGCGAACACTGAAGCTTTCTTT.

J is TRBJ2-6 and V is TRBV3-1 (or the pseudogene TRBV3-2), with D maybe TRBD1 (5 bases). This CDR3 is 15 amino acids long. V was pared by 2 bases and J by 0 bases, with 5 bases between. From germline, CDR1 is LGHDT and CDR2 YNNKEL (reference sequence). CDR3 sequence: CASSQQGSGANVLTF. CDR3 nucleotide sequence: TGTGCCAGCAGCCAACAGGGCTCTGGGGCCAACGTCCTGACTTTC.

V gene TRBV12-3 or TRBV12-4 combines with J gene TRBJ1-2; unclear D gene. The V and J ends lost 4 bases and 4 bases respectively, with 7 bases between them. This CDR3 has 12 residues. The CDR3 here is CASSWAGYGYTF. For the CDR3, the DNA is TGTGCCAGCAGTTGGGCAGGCTATGGCTACACCTTC.

In this sample, this clone turned up a few times. The CDR3 sequence is CASSEWDRGEAGELFF. The CDR3 DNA reads as TGTGCCAGCAGTGAATGGGACAGGGGCGAGGCCGGGGAGCTGTTTTTT. This chain connects TRBV25-1 to TRBJ2-2, with TRBD1 matching over 10 bases. The V segment lost 1 base and the J segment 6 bases; nucleotides outside the gene matches: 5. Germline V gene lookup returns CDR1 MGHDK and CDR2 SYGVNS. This CDR3 has 16 amino acids.

The rearrangement uses TRBV19 and TRBJ2-3; D is unclear. Germline values: CDR1 LNHDA, CDR2 SQIVND (reference sequence). CDR3 length: 15 amino acids. V lost 5 bases to trimming and J lost 2 bases, with 14 bases between them. This chain's CDR3 is CASSRVAFSTDTQYF. CDR3 nucleotides: TGTGCCAGTAGTCGGGTAGCTTTTTCCACAGATACGCAGTATTTT.

As to this clone: Germline and junction disagree at one end, which may indicate a read error. The chain joins TRBV24-1 to TRBJ1-1, with a weak D call TRBD1 (5 bases). The CDR3 is 14 residues long. CDR1 is KGHDR and CDR2 is SFDVKD in the germline V gene. The CDR3 DNA follows: TGTGCCACCGGTGAGGGGAGCGTAGGGACTGAAGCTTTCTTT. It translates to CATGEGSVGTEAFF.

This clone was counted a single time. The chain is built from TRBV18 and TRBJ1-2; D gene uncertain. The germline CDR1 and CDR2 sequences are KGHSH and LQKENI. CDR3 size: 14 residues. V shed 3 bases and J shed 2 bases, with 10 bases lying between them. DNA of the CDR3: TGTGCCAGCTCACCCCCTGGCAGAAACTATGGCTACACCTTC. Residues: CASSPPGRNYGYTF.

About this clone itself: One end of the junction does not line up with germline, which may come from a read error. The V and J genes are TRBV5-1 and TRBJ1-1; no firm D call. Germline CDR1 SGHRS, CDR2 YFSETQ. This CDR3 contains 11 residues. This chain's CDR3 is CASSLGQSESF. Here the CDR3 DNA reads TGCGCCAGCAGCTTGGGCCAGAGCGAGTCCTTT.

A remark on this clone: A junction end diverges from the germline sequence, so it may reflect a read error. The chain carries TRBV5-1 and TRBJ1-1; 7 bases line up with TRBD1. Germline CDR1 and CDR2: SGHRS and YFSETQ. The CDR3 extends over 15 amino acids. The CDR3 coding sequence is TGCGCCAGCAGCTTTTCAGGGGGTTCGAACGCTGAAGCTTTCTTT. This gives the protein CASSFSGGSNAEAFF.

This sequence joins TRBV30 and TRBJ1-3; D unclear. CDR3 size: 18 residues. The germline V gene encodes CDR1 GTSNPN and CDR2 SVGIG (reference sequence). The ends were cut back, 0 bases at V and 1 base at J, with 19 bases in the middle. The DNA of the CDR3 is TGTGCCTGGAGTGTAGAGGAATTAAAGGCTAATTCTGGAAACACCATATATTTT. This encodes CAWSVEELKANSGNTIYF.

The V and J genes are TRBV15 and TRBJ1-5; the D is unclear. V was cut by 5 bases and J by 15 bases, with 20 bases left in between. Germline V CDR1 and CDR2: LNHNV, YYDKDF (reference sequence). The CDR3 length is 13 residues. CDR3 amino acids: CATSPGGKTPVHF. The CDR3, as DNA: TGTGCCACCAGCCCCGGCGGAAAAACGCCCGTGCATTTT.